This TCR beta chain was obtained from a study of shared T cell receptors in the human thymus. CDR1 and CDR2 from the germline V gene are SGHKS and YYEKEE (reference sequence). The CDR3 contains 16 residues. V gave up 6 bases and J gave up 5 bases, with 21 bases separating them. Sequencing was performed with immunoSEQ multiplex PCR; in TCRdb, only in-frame clones are kept and a portion is missing. The sample shows some 700,000 clones, roughly 90% of them seen only once. This sample also belongs to another study, concerning human thymus T cells. That paper states: Congenital heart defects were the reason for the corrective surgery that the donors, healthy Finnish infants, were having. In corrective heart surgery, resections were taken, and these provided the thymus tissue. Gene usage for V and J segments appeared biased in thymic and blood repertoires.

This TCR derives from a boy in the first two years of life with a congenital heart defect. Sequencing was performed on thymocytes. The rearrangement links TRBV5-5 to TRBJ2-1, with a weak D call TRBD1 (5 bases). The CDR3 DNA follows: TGTGCCAGCACCTCAAGGGGCGGCAAGCCCCACAATGAGCAGTTCTTC. Residues: CASTSRGGKPHNEQFF.